Each of the 17 T cell receptor beta chains below was sequenced from the same sample in a study of cytomegalovirus exposure and HLA in healthy donors. The PCR ran on 60 Vbeta and 13 Jbeta primers. The repertoire was sequenced with immunoSEQ multiplex PCR; TCRdb's copy has only in-frame clones and lacks some. The table lists 150,000 to 200,000 clones, almost 85% of them singletons. The sequenced sample was PBMCs. The receptors stem from a girl aged 10 to 17 in good health and CMV-seropositive.

The gene calls are TRBV11-3 and TRBJ1-3; 11 positions match TRBD1. Germline CDR1 is SGHNT and CDR2 is YENEEA. The trim removed 3 bases at V and 7 bases at J, leaving 5 bases unmatched. The CDR3 consists of 15 residues. Here the CDR3 DNA reads TGTGCCAGCAGCTTTCGGACAGGGGGCATGAACACCATATATTTT. Protein: CASSFRTGGMNTIYF.

The rearrangement uses TRBV2 and TRBJ2-5, with 9 bases that match TRBD2. Trimming at V came to 1 base and at J to 3 bases, leaving 6 bases not matched to a gene. This CDR3 is built from 16 residues. Germline loops: CDR1 SNHLY, CDR2 FYNNEI. The DNA of the CDR3 is TGTGCCAGCAGTGAAGGGGCGGGGGGGCCCAAAGAGACCCAGTACTTC. This translates into CASSEGAGGPKETQYF.

This rearrangement joins TRBV4-1 to TRBJ1-5; 8 bases are a match to TRBD1. With V trimmed by 2 bases and J by 2 bases, 5 bases remained unmatched. CDR1 MGHRA and CDR2 YSYEKL come from the germline V gene. The CDR3 contains 16 residues. The CDR3 protein is CASSQQEGQGNQPQHF. Written as DNA, the CDR3 is TGCGCCAGCAGCCAACAAGAGGGACAGGGCAATCAGCCCCAGCATTTT.

The V and J genes are TRBV5-6 and TRBJ2-1; possible D gene TRBD2, 7 bases. Deletions cut 1 base from V and 0 bases from J, with 11 bases between. The CDR3 contains 16 residues. Per germline, CDR1 SGHDT and CDR2 YYEEEE. This chain's CDR3 is CASSLLGGASYNEQFF. DNA for the CDR3: TGTGCCAGCAGCTTGCTTGGGGGGGCCTCCTACAATGAGCAGTTCTTC.

The chain combines TRBV6-5 with TRBJ1-1; the D is unclear. Germline assignment: CDR1 MNHEY and CDR2 SVGAGI. The V end was cut by 6 bases, the J end by 1 base, with 9 bases between. This CDR3 spans 13 amino acids. The CDR3 nucleotides are TGTGCCAGCAGACCTCGGGGGAACACTGAAGCTTTCTTT. Translation gives CASRPRGNTEAFF.

This clone was detected only once. This sequence joins TRBV5-1 and TRBJ1-2; D may be TRBD1 (5 bases). Germline CDR1 and CDR2: SGHRS and YFSETQ. The CDR3 is 16 amino acids. Trimming removed 0 bases from V and 8 bases from J, with 20 bases in between. The CDR3 loop reads CASSLGARTGSEGYTF. The CDR3 nucleotides read TGCGCCAGCAGCTTGGGGGCCCGAACAGGATCGGAAGGCTACACCTTC.

V and J are TRBV27 and TRBJ1-2; the D gene is possibly TRBD1 (5 bases). The length of the CDR3 is 16 residues. V lost 5 bases and J lost 6, with 22 bases in between. Germline-derived CDR1 and CDR2 are MNHEY and SMNVEV (reference sequence). The CDR3 loop is CASSGTRDSKRNGYTF. CDR3 coding DNA: TGTGCCAGCAGTGGAACCCGGGACTCGAAAAGGAATGGCTACACCTTC.

The chain has TRBV6-5 and TRBJ2-5; perhaps TRBD1 as D (6 bases). The CDR3 spans 16 residues. V lost 0 bases and J lost 1, with 12 bases in between. Germline lookup yields CDR1 MNHEY and CDR2 SVGAGI. The CDR3 is CASSYSMGQGQETQYF. The DNA for the CDR3 is TGTGCCAGCAGTTACTCGATGGGACAAGGCCAAGAGACCCAGTACTTC.

V and J are TRBV7-9 and TRBJ1-1; D perhaps matches TRBD1 (6 bases). Per the germline V gene, CDR1 is SEHNR and CDR2 is FQNEAQ (reference sequence). Deletions cut 5 bases from V and 6 bases from J, with 10 bases between. This CDR3 is 12 amino acids long. In DNA, the CDR3 is TGTGCCAGCAGCCAGGGGCTTTCTGAAGCTTTCTTT. Its protein is CASSQGLSEAFF.

In regard to this clone: The junction shows a germline mismatch at one end, possibly a read error. DNA of the CDR3: TGTGCCAGCACCTCCGTGGCGGCGGGCTCCCACGAGCAGTACTTC. This encodes CASTSVAAGSHEQYF. This rearrangement joins TRBV6-5 to TRBJ2-7; TRBD2 might be the D (5 bases). CDR1 MNHEY and CDR2 SVGAGI come from the germline V gene. The CDR3 extends over 15 amino acids.

The chain has TRBV6-1 and TRBJ2-1; 9 bases are shared with TRBD2. V gave up 3 bases and J gave up 8 bases; unmatched junction bases: 8. The V gene's germline CDR1 is MNHNS and CDR2 SASEGT. This CDR3 has 15 amino acids. CDR3 residues: CASSDRLAGVYEQFF. The CDR3 DNA sequence: TGTGCCAGCAGTGACAGGTTAGCGGGGGTATATGAGCAGTTCTTC.

The CDR3 DNA reads as TGTGCCAGCTCACCACTCTGGGGGGGGCACAATGAGCAGTTCTTC. It is translated as CASSPLWGGHNEQFF. V usage is TRBV18 and J usage is TRBJ2-1, with D maybe TRBD2 (7 bases). The CDR3 has 15 amino acids. Germline CDR1 KGHSH, CDR2 LQKENI. The V and J ends lost 1 base and 5 bases respectively, with 12 bases between them. The whole variable domain, remainder taken from reference TRBV18 and TRBJ2-1, is NAGVMQNPRHLVRRRGQEARLRCSPMKGHSHVYWYRQLPEEGLKFMVYLQKENIIDESGMPKERFSAEFPKEGPSILRIQQVVRGDSAAYFCASSPLWGGHNEQFFGPGTRLTVL.

This clone was seen a handful of times. The J gene is TRBJ1-2, the V gene TRBV29-1, with TRBD1 as a possible D gene (5 bases). CDR3 length: 16 amino acids. Trimming stripped 0 bases from V and 2 bases from J, with 16 bases between. From germline, CDR1 is SQVTM and CDR2 ANQGSEA. CDR3 protein: CSVEEGYGRANYGYTF. The CDR3 region has the DNA TGCAGCGTTGAAGAAGGTTACGGCAGGGCGAACTATGGCTACACCTTC.

As regards this clone: An end of the junction does not agree with germline; a read error may underlie this. The chain carries TRBV7-9 and TRBJ2-7; maybe TRBD1 (6 bases). CDR1 is SEHNR and CDR2 is FQNEAQ in the germline V gene (reference sequence). The CDR3 sequence is 15 residues long. For the CDR3, the DNA is TGTTCCAGCAGCCAAACCGGGACACTCTCCTACGAGCAGTACTTC. It codes for CSSSQTGTLSYEQYF.

The chain recombines TRBV9 with TRBJ1-5, with D perhaps TRBD1 (6 bases). Germline CDR1 reads SGDLS; CDR2 reads YYNGEE. Trimming took off 5 bases at V and 1 base at J, with 10 bases between the two ends. This CDR3 region has 14 residues. The CDR3 coding sequence is TGTGCCAGCAGTCGAGACAGGAGCAATCAGCCCCAGCATTTT. This sequence encodes CASSRDRSNQPQHF.

The CDR3 DNA reads as TGCGCCAGCAGTGAAGGGACAGCAAATTCACCCCTCCACTTT. Translating gives CASSEGTANSPLHF. The rearrangement uses TRBV10-1 and TRBJ1-6; 7 bases fit TRBD1. Germline CDR1 WNHNN, CDR2 SYGVQD (reference sequence). With 3 bases clipped from V and 7 bases from J, the junction kept 3 bases outside the gene matches. This CDR3 region has 14 residues.

The CDR3 coding sequence is TGTGCCAGTAGTACGGGACAGGGGAAACCAGAAGCTTTCTTT. Residues: CASSTGQGKPEAFF. This rearrangement joins TRBV19 to TRBJ1-1; 10 bases map to TRBD1. Germline V gene data show CDR1 as LNHDA and CDR2 as SQIVND (reference sequence). With V trimmed by 4 bases and J by 8 bases, 7 bases remained unmatched. The CDR3 has 14 residues.